A selection of T cell receptor beta chains follows, all from one sample in a study of blood T cell repertoires in COVID-19. Libraries were prepared by immunoSEQ multiplex PCR; TCRdb keeps only in-frame clonotypes and omits some of them. The sample contains some 370,000 clones, 85% to 90% of which appear only once. The specimen sequenced was peripheral blood. These receptors were taken from a man aged 18 to 29 with active or convalescent COVID-19. The CDR3 runs from the conserved cysteine through the conserved F or W. A D gene is named only where the DNA matches it firmly. Clone sizes are given selectively: once, few, many, or a class where the clone is expanded.

size	J	D	V	DNA	CDR3
NA	TRBJ1-4	NA	TRBV19	TGTGCCAGTAGTCCCCAACCCGGAATTCAGGGTGAAAAACTGTTTTTT	CASSPQPGIQGEKLFF
NA	TRBJ2-4	NA	TRBV28	TGTGCCAGCAGTTTTATTAAAAACATTCAGTACTTC	CASSFIKNIQYF
once	TRBJ1-2	TRBD1	TRBV19	TGTGCCAGTAGTATAGCAGGGGGCCGAGACTATGGCTACACCTTC	CASSIAGGRDYGYTF
NA	TRBJ2-1	NA	TRBV6-4	TGTGCCAGCAGTGACTCGGGAACAGGAGACAATGAGCAGTTCTTC	CASSDSGTGDNEQFF
once	TRBJ2-2	TRBD1	TRBV9	TGTGCCAGCAGCGTCAGGGGGTCACCGAACACCGGGGAGCTGTTTTTT	CASSVRGSPNTGELFF
NA	TRBJ2-5	NA	TRBV5-8	TGTGCCAGCAGCTCCGGGGAACTACAAGAGACCCAGTACTTC	CASSSGELQETQYF
NA	TRBJ2-1	TRBD1	TRBV24-1	TGTGCCACCAGTGATCCGGGACAGAGCTCCTACAATGAGCAGTTCTTC	CATSDPGQSSYNEQFF
NA	TRBJ1-1	NA	TRBV4-3	TGCGCCAGCAGCCTGACTTCCATGGGGGGTACTGAAGCTTTCTTT	CASSLTSMGGTEAFF
NA	TRBJ2-1	NA	TRBV5-1	TGCGCCAGCAGCTTCCGTCCCCAGTCCAATGAGCAGTTCTTC	CASSFRPQSNEQFF
few	TRBJ2-5	NA	TRBV7-2	TGTGCCAGCAGCTTAGTGCTAGCGCGGCAAGAGACCCAGTACTTC	CASSLVLARQETQYF
NA	TRBJ2-3	NA	TRBV7-2	TGTGCCAGCAGCCCCTACTCTAGCACAGATACGCAGTATTTT	CASSPYSSTDTQYF
NA	TRBJ2-1	TRBD1	TRBV7-2	TGTGCCAGCAGCAGTCTTTCAGGGGGCGCCCACAATGAGCAGTTCTTC	CASSSLSGGAHNEQFF
NA	TRBJ1-5	NA	TRBV28	TGTGCCAGCAGTCCTTCTTCTTTTAATCAGCCCCAGCATTTT	CASSPSSFNQPQHF
NA	TRBJ1-6	NA	TRBV27	TGTGCCAGCAGTCTCAGGATAACAGTTGTAGATAATTCACCCCTCCACTTT	CASSLRITVVDNSPLHF
once	TRBJ1-2	TRBD1	TRBV28	TGTGCCAGCAGCCGAACCGGGACAGGGGATGGCTACACCTTC	CASSRTGTGDGYTF
NA	TRBJ2-1	NA	TRBV11-1	TGTGCCAGCAGCACACTTACTATGGCGGGATACAATGAGCAGTTCTTC	CASSTLTMAGYNEQFF
NA	TRBJ2-7	TRBD2	TRBV4-2	TGTGCCAGCAGCCGGGCCAGCGGGAACTACGAGCAGTACTTC	CASSRASGNYEQYF
NA	TRBJ1-1	NA	TRBV7-2	TGTGCCAGCAGCTTAGTGGGAGCTGAAGCTTTCTTT	CASSLVGAEAFF
NA	TRBJ2-5	NA	TRBV6-4	TGTGCCGCAAAAACAGGGGTAGGAGGGGAGACCCAGTACTTC	CAAKTGVGGETQYF
once	TRBJ2-5	TRBD1	TRBV18	TGTGCCAGCTCACGAGGACAGGGGGCGTCCCAAGAGACCCAGTACTTC	CASSRGQGASQETQYF
NA	TRBJ2-5	NA	TRBV29-1	TGCAGCGTTTCAGGGACACTCAAAAAGGAGACCCAGTACTTC	CSVSGTLKKETQYF
NA	TRBJ1-2	NA	TRBV9	TGTGCCAGCAGCGTAGCTGGGACAACAAGCTATGGCTACACCTTC	CASSVAGTTSYGYTF
NA	TRBJ2-2	NA	TRBV7-2	TGTGCCAGCAGCTATCGGAACACCGGGGAGCTGTTTTTT	CASSYRNTGELFF
NA	TRBJ2-7	NA	TRBV29-1	TGCAGCGTTGGCCGGGCCGGGAAGGAGTACGAGCAGTACTTC	CSVGRAGKEYEQYF
NA	TRBJ1-6	NA	TRBV10-1	TGCGCCAGCAGTGAGGCGGGCTGTAATTCACCCCTCCACTTT	CASSEAGCNSPLHF
NA	TRBJ2-3	NA	TRBV11-3	TGTGCCAGCAGAGACAGGTTCACAGATACGCAGTATTTT	CASRDRFTDTQYF
NA	TRBJ2-7	TRBD2	TRBV19	TGTGCCAGTAGTACTAGCGGGGGGGCCTACGAGCAGTACTTC	CASSTSGGAYEQYF
NA	TRBJ1-2	NA	TRBV29-1	TGCAGCGTTGAAATCAGGGGTAATGGCTACACCTTC	CSVEIRGNGYTF
NA	TRBJ2-7	TRBD1	TRBV6-5	TGTGCCAGCGGGAACAGGGGGGCTCCCTACGAGCAGTACTTC	CASGNRGAPYEQYF
NA	TRBJ2-4	TRBD2	TRBV9	TGTGCCAGCAGCCCAGGACTAGCGGAAAACATTCAGTACTTC	CASSPGLAENIQYF
NA	TRBJ2-1	TRBD2	TRBV4-1	TGCGCCAGCAGCCGCGTAGCGGGGAGCTCCTACAATGAGCAGTTCTTC	CASSRVAGSSYNEQFF
once	TRBJ2-5	TRBD2	TRBV2	TGTGCCAGCAGTGAAGAGTCTAGCGGGAGGAAGACCCAGTACTTC	CASSEESSGRKTQYF
NA	TRBJ2-5	NA	TRBV3-1/TRBV3-2	TGTGCCAGCAGCCAAAGGGCCTGGGGGTCAGGACTACGTAGTGAGACCCAGTACTTC	CASSQRAWGSGLRSETQYF
NA	TRBJ2-7	TRBD2	TRBV19	TGTGCCAGTTGGGGGGGTTACGAGCAGTACTTC	CASWGGYEQYF
NA	TRBJ2-7	TRBD2	TRBV5-1	TGCGCCAGCAGCCCAACTAGCGGGGGTTCGGTCGAGCAGTACTTC	CASSPTSGGSVEQYF
NA	TRBJ1-6	TRBD1	TRBV15	TGTGCCACCAGCAGAGATCCGGGACAGAATAATTCACCCCTCCACTTT	CATSRDPGQNNSPLHF
NA	TRBJ2-3	NA	TRBV6-1	TGTGCCAGCAGTGAAAGGGCGAGGAGGGCAGATACGCAGTATTTT	CASSERARRADTQYF
NA	TRBJ2-7	NA	TRBV9	TGTGCCAGCAGCAGACATACAGACTCCTACGAGCAGTACTTC	CASSRHTDSYEQYF
NA	TRBJ2-7	TRBD1	TRBV7-9	TGTGCCAGCAGCTTAGCTGGGTGGGGACAGGGCCACTACGAGCAGTACTTC	CASSLAGWGQGHYEQYF
NA	TRBJ2-7	TRBD1	TRBV28	TGTGCCACAACAGGGGTCCACGAGCAGTACTTC	CATTGVHEQYF
NA	TRBJ2-7	NA	TRBV27	TGTGCCAGCAGTTTTTTCGGACACGGTACCTACGAGCAGTACTTC	CASSFFGHGTYEQYF
NA	TRBJ1-5	NA	TRBV27	TGTGCCAGCAGTTTCCAGGGAAGCCAGCCCCAGCATTTT	CASSFQGSQPQHF
NA	TRBJ1-1	NA	TRBV5-1	TGCGCCAGCAGCTTGGGGACAGACATGAACACTGAAGCTTTCTTT	CASSLGTDMNTEAFF
NA	TRBJ2-7	NA	TRBV5-6	TGTGCCAGCAGCTTGGTCGAAGCTCTGTATACCTACGAGCAGTACTTC	CASSLVEALYTYEQYF
NA	TRBJ2-3	NA	TRBV7-9	TGTGCCAGCAGCGCAACAGGGTTTAGTGCAGATACGCAGTATTTT	CASSATGFSADTQYF